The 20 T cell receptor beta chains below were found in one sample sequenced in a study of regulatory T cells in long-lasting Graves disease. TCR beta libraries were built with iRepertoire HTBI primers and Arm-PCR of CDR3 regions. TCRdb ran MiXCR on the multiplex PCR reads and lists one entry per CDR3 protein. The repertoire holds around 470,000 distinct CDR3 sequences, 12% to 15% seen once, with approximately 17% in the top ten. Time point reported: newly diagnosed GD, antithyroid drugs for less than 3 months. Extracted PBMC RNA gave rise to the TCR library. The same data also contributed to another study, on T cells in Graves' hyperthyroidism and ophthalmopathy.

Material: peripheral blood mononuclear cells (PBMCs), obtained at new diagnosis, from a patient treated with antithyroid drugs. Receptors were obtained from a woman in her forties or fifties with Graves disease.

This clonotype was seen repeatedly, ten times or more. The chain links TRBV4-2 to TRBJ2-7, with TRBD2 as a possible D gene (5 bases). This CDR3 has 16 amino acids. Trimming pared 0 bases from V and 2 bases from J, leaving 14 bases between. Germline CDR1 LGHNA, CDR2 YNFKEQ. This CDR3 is CASSQDSSGSTYEQYF. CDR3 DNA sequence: TGTGCCAGCAGCCAAGACAGCAGCGGTAGCACCTACGAGCAGTACTTC.

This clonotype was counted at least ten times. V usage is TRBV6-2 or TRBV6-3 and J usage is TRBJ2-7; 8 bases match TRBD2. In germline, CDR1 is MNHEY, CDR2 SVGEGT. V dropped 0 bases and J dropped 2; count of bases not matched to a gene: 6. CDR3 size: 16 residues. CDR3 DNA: TGTGCCAGCAGTTACTCGATCGGGGGGGCCCCCTACGAGCAGTACTTC. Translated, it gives CASSYSIGGAPYEQYF.

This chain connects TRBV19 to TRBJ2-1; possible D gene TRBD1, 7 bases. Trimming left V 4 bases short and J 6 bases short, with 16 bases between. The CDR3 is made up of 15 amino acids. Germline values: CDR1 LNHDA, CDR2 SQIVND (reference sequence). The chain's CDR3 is CASSSGGTEFNEQFF. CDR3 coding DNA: TGTGCCAGTAGTAGTGGAGGGACAGAGTTCAATGAGCAGTTCTTC.

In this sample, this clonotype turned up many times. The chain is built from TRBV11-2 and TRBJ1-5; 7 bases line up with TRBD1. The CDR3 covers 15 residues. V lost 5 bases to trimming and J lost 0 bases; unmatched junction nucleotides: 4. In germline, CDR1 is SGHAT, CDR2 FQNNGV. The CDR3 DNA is TGTGCCAGCAGCCCCGGACAGGATAGCAATCAGCCCCAGCATTTT. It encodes CASSPGQDSNQPQHF.

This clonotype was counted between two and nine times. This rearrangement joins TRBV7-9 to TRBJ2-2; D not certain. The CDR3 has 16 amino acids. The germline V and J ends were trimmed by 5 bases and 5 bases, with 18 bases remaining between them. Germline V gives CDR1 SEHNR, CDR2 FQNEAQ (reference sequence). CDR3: CASSQLPLTGTGELFF. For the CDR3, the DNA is TGTGCCAGCAGCCAACTGCCCCTAACCGGGACCGGGGAGCTGTTTTTT.

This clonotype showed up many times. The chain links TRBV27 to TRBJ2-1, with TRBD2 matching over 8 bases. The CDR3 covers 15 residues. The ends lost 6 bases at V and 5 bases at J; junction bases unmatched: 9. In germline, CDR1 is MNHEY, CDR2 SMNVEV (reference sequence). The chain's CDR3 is CASSWGTRLHNEQFF. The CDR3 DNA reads TGTGCCAGCAGCTGGGGGACTAGACTGCACAATGAGCAGTTCTTC.

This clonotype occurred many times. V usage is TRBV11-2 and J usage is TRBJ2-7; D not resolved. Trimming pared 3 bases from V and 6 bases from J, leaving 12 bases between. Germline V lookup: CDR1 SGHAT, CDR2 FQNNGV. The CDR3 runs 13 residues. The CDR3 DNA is TGTGCCAGCAGCTTGTTCGGGCGCGGCGAGCAGTACTTC. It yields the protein CASSLFGRGEQYF. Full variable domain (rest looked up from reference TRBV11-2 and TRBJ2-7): EAGVAQSPRYKIIEKRQSVAFWCNPISGHATLYWYQQILGQGPKLLIQFQNNGVVDDSQLPKDRFSAERLKGVDSTLKIQPAKLEDSAVYLCASSLFGRGEQYFGPGTRLTVT.

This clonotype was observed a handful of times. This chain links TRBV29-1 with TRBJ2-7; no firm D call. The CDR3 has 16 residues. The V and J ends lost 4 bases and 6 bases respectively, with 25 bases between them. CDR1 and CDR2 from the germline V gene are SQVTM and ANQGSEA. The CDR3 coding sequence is TGCAGCGTTGGGTGCTTGGCAGGCCAAGTTTACTGCGAGCAGTACTTC. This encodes CSVGCLAGQVYCEQYF.

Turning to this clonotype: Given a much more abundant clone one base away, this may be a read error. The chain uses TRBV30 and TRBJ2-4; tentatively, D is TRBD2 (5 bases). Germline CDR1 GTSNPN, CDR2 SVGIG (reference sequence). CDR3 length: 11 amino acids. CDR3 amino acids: CAWSGINERFF. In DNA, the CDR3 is TGTGCCTGGAGTGGAATTAATGAGCGGTTCTTC.

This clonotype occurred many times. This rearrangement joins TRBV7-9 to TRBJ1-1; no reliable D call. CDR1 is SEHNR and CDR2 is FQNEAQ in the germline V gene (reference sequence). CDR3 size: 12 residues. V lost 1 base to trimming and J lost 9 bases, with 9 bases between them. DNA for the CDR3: TGTGCCAGCAGCTTAGATCGCCACCAAGCTTTCTTT. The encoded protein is CASSLDRHQAFF.

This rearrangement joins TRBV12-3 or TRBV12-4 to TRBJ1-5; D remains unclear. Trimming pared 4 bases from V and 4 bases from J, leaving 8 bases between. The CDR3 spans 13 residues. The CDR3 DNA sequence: TGTGCCAGCAGTTCAAGAACGAATCAGCCCCAGCATTTT. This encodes CASSSRTNQPQHF.

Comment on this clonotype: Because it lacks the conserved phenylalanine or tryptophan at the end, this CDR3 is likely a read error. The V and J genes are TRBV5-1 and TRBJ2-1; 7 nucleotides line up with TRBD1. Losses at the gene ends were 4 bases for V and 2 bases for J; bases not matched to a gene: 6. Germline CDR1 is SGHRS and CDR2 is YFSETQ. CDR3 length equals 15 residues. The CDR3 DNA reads TGCGCCAGCAGCGACCCAGGGGGTACCTACAATGAGCAGTTCCTC. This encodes CASSDPGGTYNEQFL.

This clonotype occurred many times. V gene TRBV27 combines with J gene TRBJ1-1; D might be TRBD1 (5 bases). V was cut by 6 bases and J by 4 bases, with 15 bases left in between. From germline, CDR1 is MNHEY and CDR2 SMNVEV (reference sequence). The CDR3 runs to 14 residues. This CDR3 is CASRPGFLSTEAFF. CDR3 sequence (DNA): TGTGCCAGCAGACCAGGGTTCTTGAGCACTGAAGCTTTCTTT.

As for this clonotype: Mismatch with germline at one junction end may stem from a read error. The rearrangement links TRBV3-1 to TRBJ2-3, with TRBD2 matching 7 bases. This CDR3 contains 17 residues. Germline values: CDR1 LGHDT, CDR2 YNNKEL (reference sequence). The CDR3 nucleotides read TGTGCCAGGAGCCAGGAGTCAACGGGAGGTCCGTTAGATACGCAGTATTTT. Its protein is CARSQESTGGPLDTQYF.

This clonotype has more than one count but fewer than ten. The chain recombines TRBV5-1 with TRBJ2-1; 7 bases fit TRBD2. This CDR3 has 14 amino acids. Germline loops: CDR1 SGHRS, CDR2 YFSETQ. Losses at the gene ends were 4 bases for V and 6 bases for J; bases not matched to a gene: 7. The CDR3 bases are TGCGCCAGCAGCGGCCTAGCGGCAGGCAATGAGCAGTTCTTC. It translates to CASSGLAAGNEQFF.

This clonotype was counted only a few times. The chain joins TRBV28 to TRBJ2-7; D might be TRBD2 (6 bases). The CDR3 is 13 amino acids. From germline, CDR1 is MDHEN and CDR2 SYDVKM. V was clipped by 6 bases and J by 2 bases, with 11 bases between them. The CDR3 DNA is TGTGCCAGCAGCCCGACTAGGCCCTACGAGCAGTACTTC. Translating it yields CASSPTRPYEQYF. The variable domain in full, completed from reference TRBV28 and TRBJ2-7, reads DVKVTQSSRYLVKRTGEKVFLECVQDMDHENMFWYRQDPGLGLRLIYFSYDVKMKEKGDIPEGYSVSREKKERFSLILESASTNQTSMYLCASSPTRPYEQYFGPGTRLTVT.

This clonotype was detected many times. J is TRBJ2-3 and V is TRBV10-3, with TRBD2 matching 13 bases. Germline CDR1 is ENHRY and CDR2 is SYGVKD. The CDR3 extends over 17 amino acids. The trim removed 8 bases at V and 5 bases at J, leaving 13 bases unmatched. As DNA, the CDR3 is TGTGCCATCGCACAGGAGGGACTAGCGGGATATCTAGATACGCAGTATTTT. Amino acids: CAIAQEGLAGYLDTQYF.

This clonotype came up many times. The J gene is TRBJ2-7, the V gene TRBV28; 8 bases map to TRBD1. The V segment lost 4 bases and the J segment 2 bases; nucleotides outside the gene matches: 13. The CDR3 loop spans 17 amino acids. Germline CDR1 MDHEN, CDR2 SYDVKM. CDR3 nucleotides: TGTGCCAGCAGTTCGACCTCAGGGGGCGCCCCTCCCTACGAGCAGTACTTC. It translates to CASSSTSGGAPPYEQYF.

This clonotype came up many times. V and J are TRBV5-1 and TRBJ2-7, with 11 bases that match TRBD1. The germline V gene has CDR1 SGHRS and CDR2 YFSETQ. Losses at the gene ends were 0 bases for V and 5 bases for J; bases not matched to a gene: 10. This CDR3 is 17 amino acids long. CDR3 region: CASSLVSGTGGLHEQYF. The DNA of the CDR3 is TGCGCCAGCAGCTTGGTATCGGGGACAGGGGGTCTCCACGAGCAGTACTTC.

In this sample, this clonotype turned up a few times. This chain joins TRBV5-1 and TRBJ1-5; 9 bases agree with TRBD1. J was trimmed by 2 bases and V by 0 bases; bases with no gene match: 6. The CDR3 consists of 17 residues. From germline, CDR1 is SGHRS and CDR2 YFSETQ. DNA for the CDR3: TGCGCCAGCAGCTTGGGCCTGGACAGGGGTGGCAATCAGCCCCAGCATTTT. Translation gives CASSLGLDRGGNQPQHF.